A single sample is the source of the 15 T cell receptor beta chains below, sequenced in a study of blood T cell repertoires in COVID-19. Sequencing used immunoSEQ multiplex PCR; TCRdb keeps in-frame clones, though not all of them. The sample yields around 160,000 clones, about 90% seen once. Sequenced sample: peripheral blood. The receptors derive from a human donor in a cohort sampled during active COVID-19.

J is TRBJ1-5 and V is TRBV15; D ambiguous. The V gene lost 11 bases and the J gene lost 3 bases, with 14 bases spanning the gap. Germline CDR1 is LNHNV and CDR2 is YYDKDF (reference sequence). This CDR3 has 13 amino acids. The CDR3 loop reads CAAAEGDNQPQHF. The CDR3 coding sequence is TGTGCCGCGGCGGAGGGAGACAATCAGCCCCAGCATTTT.

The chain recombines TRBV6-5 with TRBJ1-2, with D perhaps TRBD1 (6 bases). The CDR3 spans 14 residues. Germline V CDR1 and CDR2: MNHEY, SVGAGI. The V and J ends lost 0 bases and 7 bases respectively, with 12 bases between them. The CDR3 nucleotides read TGTGCCAGCAGTTACTCCTTTGGACAGTTTGGCTACACCTTC. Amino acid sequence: CASSYSFGQFGYTF.

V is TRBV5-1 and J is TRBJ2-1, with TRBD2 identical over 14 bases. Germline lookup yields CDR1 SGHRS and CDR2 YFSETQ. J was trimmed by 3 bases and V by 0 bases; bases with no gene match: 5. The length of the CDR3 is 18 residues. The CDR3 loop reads CASSLAGTSGSNYNEQFF. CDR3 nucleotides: TGCGCCAGCAGCTTGGCGGGGACTAGCGGGAGTAACTACAATGAGCAGTTCTTC.

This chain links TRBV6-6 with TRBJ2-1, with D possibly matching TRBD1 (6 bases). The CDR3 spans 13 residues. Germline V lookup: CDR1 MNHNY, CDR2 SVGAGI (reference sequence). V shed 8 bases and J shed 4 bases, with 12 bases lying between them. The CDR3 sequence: CASLPDRYNEQFF. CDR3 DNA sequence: TGTGCCAGCCTTCCGGACAGATACAATGAGCAGTTCTTC.

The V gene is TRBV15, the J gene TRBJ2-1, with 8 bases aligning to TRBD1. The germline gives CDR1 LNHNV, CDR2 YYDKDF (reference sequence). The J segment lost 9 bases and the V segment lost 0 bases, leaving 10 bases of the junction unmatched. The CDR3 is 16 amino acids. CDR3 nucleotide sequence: TGTGCCACCAGCAGAGAGGCGGGACAGGTCGGGGTTGAGCAGTTCTTC. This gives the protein CATSREAGQVGVEQFF.

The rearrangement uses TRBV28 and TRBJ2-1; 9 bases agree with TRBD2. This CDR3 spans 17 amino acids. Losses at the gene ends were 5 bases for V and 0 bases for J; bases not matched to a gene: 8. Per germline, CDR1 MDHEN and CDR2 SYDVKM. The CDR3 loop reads CASSNGLATASYNEQFF. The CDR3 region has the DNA TGTGCCAGCAGTAACGGACTAGCGACTGCCTCCTACAATGAGCAGTTCTTC.

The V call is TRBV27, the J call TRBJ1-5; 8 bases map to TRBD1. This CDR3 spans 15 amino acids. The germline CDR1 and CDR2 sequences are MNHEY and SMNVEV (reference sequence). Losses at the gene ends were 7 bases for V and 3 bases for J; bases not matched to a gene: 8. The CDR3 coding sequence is TGTGCCAGCAAGGACAGGGCTTTGGACAATCAGCCCCAGCATTTT. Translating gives CASKDRALDNQPQHF.

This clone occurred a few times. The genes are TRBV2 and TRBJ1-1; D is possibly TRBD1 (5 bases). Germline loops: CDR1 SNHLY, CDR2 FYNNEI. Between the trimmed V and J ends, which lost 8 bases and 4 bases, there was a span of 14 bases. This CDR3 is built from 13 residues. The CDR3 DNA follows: TGTGCCAGCGATAAGGATACAGGCACTGAAGCTTTCTTT. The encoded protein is CASDKDTGTEAFF.

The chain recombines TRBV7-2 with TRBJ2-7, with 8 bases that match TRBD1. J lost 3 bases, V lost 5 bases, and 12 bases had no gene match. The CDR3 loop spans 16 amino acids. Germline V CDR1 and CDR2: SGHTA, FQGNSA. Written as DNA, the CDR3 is TGTGCCAGCAGCCCAAAGGGACAGGCGACCGTCTACGAGCAGTACTTC. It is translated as CASSPKGQATVYEQYF.

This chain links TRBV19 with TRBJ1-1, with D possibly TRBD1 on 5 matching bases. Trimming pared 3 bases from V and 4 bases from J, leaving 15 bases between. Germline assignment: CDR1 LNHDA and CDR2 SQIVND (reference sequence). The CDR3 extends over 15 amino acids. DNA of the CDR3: TGTGCCAGTAGTATGGGCCTCAGGGTAGGCACTGAAGCTTTCTTT. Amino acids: CASSMGLRVGTEAFF.

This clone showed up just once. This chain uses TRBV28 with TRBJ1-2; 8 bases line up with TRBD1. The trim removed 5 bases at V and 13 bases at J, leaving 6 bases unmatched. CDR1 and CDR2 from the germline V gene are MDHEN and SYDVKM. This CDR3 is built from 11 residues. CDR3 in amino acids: CASSPTGGLTF. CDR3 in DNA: TGTGCCAGCAGTCCCACAGGGGGGCTCACCTTC.

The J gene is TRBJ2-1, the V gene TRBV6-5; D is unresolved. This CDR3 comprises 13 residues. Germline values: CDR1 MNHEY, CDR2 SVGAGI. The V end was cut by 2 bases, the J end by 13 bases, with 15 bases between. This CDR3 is CASSYEQGTNQFF. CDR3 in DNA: TGTGCCAGCAGTTACGAACAAGGTACTAACCAGTTCTTC.

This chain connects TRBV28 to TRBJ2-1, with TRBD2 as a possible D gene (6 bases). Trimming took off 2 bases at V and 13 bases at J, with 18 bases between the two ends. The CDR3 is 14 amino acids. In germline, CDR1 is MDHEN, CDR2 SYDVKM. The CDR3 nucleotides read TGTGCCAGCAGTTTAAGCCTCAAGGGACTCCACCAGTTCTTC. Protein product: CASSLSLKGLHQFF.

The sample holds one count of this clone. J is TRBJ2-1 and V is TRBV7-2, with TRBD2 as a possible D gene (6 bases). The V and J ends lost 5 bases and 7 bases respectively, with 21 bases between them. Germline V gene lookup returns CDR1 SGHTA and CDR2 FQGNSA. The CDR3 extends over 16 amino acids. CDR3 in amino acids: CASSTRAGTEPNEQFF. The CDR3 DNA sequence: TGTGCCAGCAGCACGAGAGCGGGTACGGAGCCTAATGAGCAGTTCTTC.

The CDR3 DNA reads TGTGCCAGTAGTGCCGGACATTCTGGGAACACTGAAGCTTTCTTT. Translation: CASSAGHSGNTEAFF. The genes are TRBV19 and TRBJ1-1; a possible D gene is TRBD1 (5 bases). Germline V CDR1 and CDR2: LNHDA, SQIVND (reference sequence). V shed 5 bases and J shed 1 base, with 14 bases lying between them. The CDR3 spans 15 residues.